The rows below give T cell receptor beta chains drawn from one sample of a study of T cells in Graves' hyperthyroidism and ophthalmopathy. From the multiplex PCR reads, TCRdb called clonotypes with MiXCR, one entry per CDR3 protein. The sample holds approximately 740,000 distinct CDR3 sequences; 14% are singletons and the top ten take around 9.6%. The sequenced sample was blood. These receptors were collected from a young woman with Graves' hyperthyroidism. Both conserved end residues are part of each CDR3. A D gene is named only where the DNA matches it firmly.

cdr3_aa | j_call | v_call | d_call
CASSPLGGYNEQFF | TRBJ2-1 | TRBV27 | -
CSAAATSVVSGELFF | TRBJ2-2 | TRBV29-1 | TRBD2
CASSAGYEAFF | TRBJ1-1 | TRBV11-2 | -
CASSPRGGTNEQFF | TRBJ2-1 | TRBV18 | TRBD2
CASGKRTNEQFF | TRBJ2-1 | TRBV28 | -
CASSLERGAYGYTF | TRBJ1-2 | TRBV7-9 | -
CASSYAAGGSDTEAFF | TRBJ1-1 | TRBV6-5 | TRBD1
CASSMEQGADQPQHF | TRBJ1-5 | TRBV19 | TRBD1
CAISEVQGNEQFF | TRBJ2-1 | TRBV10-3 | -
CASSQQGLKTEAFF | TRBJ1-1 | TRBV2 | TRBD1
CSARDQRAGRIEQFF | TRBJ2-1 | TRBV20-1 | -
CATDIPGPKETQYF | TRBJ2-5 | TRBV24-1 | -
CASSELKSPRDTGELFF | TRBJ2-2 | TRBV10-1 | -
CASEGRDRGSREQYF | TRBJ2-7 | TRBV19 | TRBD1
CASSQENIGREQYF | TRBJ2-7 | TRBV3-1 | -
CASSGYANTGELFF | TRBJ2-2 | TRBV7-9 | -
CASSLAAGVGYEQFF | TRBJ2-1 | TRBV7-9 | TRBD2
CASSFSSSDTQYF | TRBJ2-3 | TRBV5-4 | -
CASSYSSLTGELFF | TRBJ1-4 | TRBV6-2/TRBV6-3 | -
CSATAGENTDTQYF | TRBJ2-3 | TRBV20-1 | TRBD2
CASSYQRSRQILSYEQYF | TRBJ2-7 | TRBV6-2/TRBV6-3 | -
CASSGEGRAGGTDTQYF | TRBJ2-3 | TRBV13 | -
CASSSGGANTEAFF | TRBJ1-1 | TRBV5-1 | TRBD1
CASREGTAYEQYF | TRBJ2-7 | TRBV2 | TRBD1
CASSLGLPTPRPRTDTQYF | TRBJ2-3 | TRBV11-2 | -
CASSQKLAGPRVQFF | TRBJ2-1 | TRBV4-1 | TRBD2